These T cell receptor beta chains were read from a single sample in a study of T cells after yellow fever vaccination. Using its own MiXCR run on the 5' RACE reads, TCRdb lists one record per CDR3 protein. The table has around 200,000 distinct CDR3 sequences, approximately 11% seen once; the top ten hold 35% to 40%. The sequenced sample was CD8+ T cells sorted from PBMCs, obtained 15 days after the yellow fever booster vaccination. These receptors were taken from a man aged 18 to 29 who received the YFV17D yellow fever vaccine. The CDR3 runs from the conserved cysteine through the conserved F or W. The D gene is left open where the match is weak. Some rows mark clone size as missing; the rest say once, few, many or name a class of expanded clone.

cdr3_aa	cdr3_nt	clone_size	j_call	v_call	d_call
CASSRTSGGVFSYNEQFF	TGTGCCAGCAGCCGGACTAGCGGGGGAGTCTTCTCCTACAATGAGCAGTTCTTC	few	TRBJ2-1	TRBV11-2	TRBD2
CSVEGQGRGYTF	TGCAGCGTTGAGGGACAGGGAAGAGGCTACACCTTC	NA	TRBJ1-2	TRBV29-1	TRBD1
CATSPGARGTYEQYF	TGTGCCACCAGCCCCGGGGCCAGGGGCACCTACGAGCAGTACTTC	many	TRBJ2-7	TRBV15	NA
CASSLGWTRREGYTF	TGTGCCAGCAGCTTGGGTTGGACACGACGAGAGGGCTACACCTTC	NA	TRBJ1-2	TRBV5-6	NA
CASSEWLAGDHNEQFF	TGTGCCAGCAGTGAATGGCTAGCGGGGGACCACAATGAGCAGTTCTTC	NA	TRBJ2-1	TRBV2	TRBD2
CSASQMDRDGNYGYTF	TGCAGTGCTAGCCAAATGGACCGGGACGGGAACTATGGCTACACCTTC	NA	TRBJ1-2	TRBV20-1	NA
CASSLLHDRAGNTIYF	TGTGCCAGCAGCCTCCTCCACGACAGGGCTGGAAACACCATATATTTT	NA	TRBJ1-3	TRBV3-1	TRBD1
CASSTPGAFGNTIYF	TGTGCCAGCAGCACACCTGGGGCTTTTGGAAACACCATATATTTT	few	TRBJ1-3	TRBV11-2	NA
CAIAGGDSGEETQYF	TGTGCCATCGCAGGGGGGGACAGTGGGGAAGAGACCCAGTACTTC	few	TRBJ2-5	TRBV10-3	NA
CASSQDRFGNQPQHF	TGCGCCAGCAGCCAAGACAGGTTTGGCAATCAGCCCCAGCATTTT	NA	TRBJ1-5	TRBV4-3	NA
CASSLKAGPNEQFF	TGCGCCAGCAGCTTGAAGGCAGGGCCCAATGAGCAGTTCTTC	many	TRBJ2-1	TRBV5-1	NA
CASSNRGLDEKLFF	TGTGCCAGCTCAAACAGGGGGCTTGATGAAAAACTGTTTTTT	NA	TRBJ1-4	TRBV18	TRBD1
CASSPGTANNEQFF	TGTGCCAGCAGTCCCGGGACAGCTAACAATGAGCAGTTCTTC	many	TRBJ2-1	TRBV6-2/TRBV6-3	TRBD1
CASETGAGAPYEQYF	TGTGCCAGCGAAACAGGGGCGGGGGCCCCCTACGAGCAGTACTTC	NA	TRBJ2-7	TRBV11-2	NA
CASSLTGTGVNTGELFF	TGTGCCAGCAGTCTGACCGGGACAGGGGTTAACACCGGGGAGCTGTTTTTT	NA	TRBJ2-2	TRBV6-2/TRBV6-3	TRBD1
CASSQDLGVQETQYF	TGTGCCAGCAGCCAGGATCTTGGTGTTCAAGAGACCCAGTACTTC	NA	TRBJ2-5	TRBV4-2	NA
CASTHQPREQFF	TGTGCCAGCACCCACCAACCCCGGGAGCAGTTCTTC	NA	TRBJ2-1	TRBV6-6	NA
CASSYSKSASGNTIYF	TGTGCCAGCAGTTACTCGAAGTCGGCGTCTGGAAACACCATATATTTT	NA	TRBJ1-3	TRBV6-5	NA
CASSLGFWTRARASGANVLTF	TGCGCCAGCAGCTTGGGCTTTTGGACAAGGGCCCGGGCCTCTGGGGCCAACGTCCTGACTTTC	NA	TRBJ2-6	TRBV5-1	NA
CASSFFGGAPDTQYF	TGTGCCAGCAGCTTTTTCGGGGGGGCCCCAGATACGCAGTATTTT	few	TRBJ2-3	TRBV5-6	TRBD2
CASSYGGQPQHF	TGTGCCAGCAGTTATGGGGGGCAGCCCCAGCATTTT	many	TRBJ1-5	TRBV6-2/TRBV6-3	NA
CASSHPGGVNTGELFF	TGTGCCAGCAGCCACCCCGGGGGGGTGAACACCGGGGAGCTGTTTTTT	few	TRBJ2-2	TRBV3-1	TRBD2
CASAPGTSGGNEQFF	TGCGCCAGCGCTCCCGGGACTAGCGGGGGAAATGAGCAGTTCTTC	few	TRBJ2-1	TRBV5-1	TRBD2
CASTLGGGGELFF	TGTGCCAGCACCCTGGGGGGAGGCGGGGAGCTGTTTTTT	few	TRBJ2-2	TRBV28	NA
CAIRRNSYNEQFF	TGTGCCATCAGGCGGAACTCGTACAATGAGCAGTTCTTC	NA	TRBJ2-1	TRBV6-2/TRBV6-3	NA
CASSLRYNEQFF	TGTGCCAGCAGTTTAAGGTACAATGAGCAGTTCTTC	many	TRBJ2-1	TRBV12-3/TRBV12-4	NA
CASSTSWNYGYTF	TGTGCCAGTAGTACCTCCTGGAACTATGGCTACACCTTC	few	TRBJ1-2	TRBV19	NA
CASSQMGSRGDQPQHF	TGCGCCAGCAGCCAGATGGGATCCAGGGGAGACCAGCCCCAGCATTTT	few	TRBJ1-5	TRBV4-3	NA
CASSLGAVELFF	TGTGCCAGCAGCTTGGGGGCAGTGGAGCTGTTTTTT	NA	TRBJ2-2	TRBV7-8	NA
CASSTGQGARPPTEAFF	TGTGCCAGCAGCACCGGACAGGGGGCCCGCCCGCCCACTGAAGCTTTCTTT	few	TRBJ1-1	TRBV11-2	TRBD1
CASSHPRASGGITDTQYF	TGTGCCAGCAGCCACCCTCGGGCTAGCGGGGGGATCACAGATACGCAGTATTTT	few	TRBJ2-3	TRBV5-8	TRBD2
CASKPPGQGSGDIQYF	TGTGCCAGCAAACCTCCGGGACAGGGGTCCGGAGACATTCAGTACTTC	few	TRBJ2-4	TRBV18	TRBD1
CASSSGGLPNSPLHF	TGTGCCAGCAGCTCCGGAGGTCTCCCCAATTCACCCCTCCACTTT	few	TRBJ1-6	TRBV5-4	NA
CASSLGGGTHFYEQYF	TGTGCCAGCAGTTTAGGAGGGGGGACGCATTTTTACGAGCAGTACTTC	NA	TRBJ2-7	TRBV12-3/TRBV12-4	NA
CASSSRERETQYF	TGTGCCAGCAGTTCCCGGGAGCGGGAGACCCAGTACTTC	NA	TRBJ2-5	TRBV28	NA
CASSPPLARSYEQYF	TGTGCCAGCAGTCCTCCCCTAGCTCGGTCCTACGAGCAGTACTTC	NA	TRBJ2-7	TRBV6-2/TRBV6-3	NA
CASRTGLANNEQFF	TGTGCCAGCAGGACGGGGCTAGCGAACAATGAGCAGTTCTTC	few	TRBJ2-1	TRBV3-1	NA
CASSPGLAGFVKTQYF	TGTGCCAGCAGCCCAGGACTAGCGGGATTTGTTAAGACCCAGTACTTC	NA	TRBJ2-5	TRBV11-2	TRBD2
CASSQYERETQYF	TGCGCCAGCAGCCAATACGAGAGGGAGACCCAGTACTTC	NA	TRBJ2-5	TRBV4-1	NA
CSVEDGVNTEAFF	TGCAGCGTTGAAGATGGCGTGAACACTGAAGCTTTCTTT	many	TRBJ1-1	TRBV29-1	NA
CASSNLRPRTGELFF	TGTGCCAGCAGCAACCTGCGGCCGAGGACCGGGGAGCTGTTTTTT	many	TRBJ2-2	TRBV21-1	NA